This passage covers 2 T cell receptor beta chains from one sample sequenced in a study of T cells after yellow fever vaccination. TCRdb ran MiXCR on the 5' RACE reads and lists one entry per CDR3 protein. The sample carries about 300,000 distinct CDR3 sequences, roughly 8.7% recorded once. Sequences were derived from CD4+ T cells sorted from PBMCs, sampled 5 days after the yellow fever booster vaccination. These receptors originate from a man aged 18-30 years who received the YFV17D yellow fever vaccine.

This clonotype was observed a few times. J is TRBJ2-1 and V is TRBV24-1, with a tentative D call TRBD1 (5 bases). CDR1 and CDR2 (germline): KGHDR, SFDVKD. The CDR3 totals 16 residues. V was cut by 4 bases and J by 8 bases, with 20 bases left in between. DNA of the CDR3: TGTGCCACCAGTGACTGGGGCCACAAGGCTCTCGATGAGCAGTTCTTC. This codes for CATSDWGHKALDEQFF.

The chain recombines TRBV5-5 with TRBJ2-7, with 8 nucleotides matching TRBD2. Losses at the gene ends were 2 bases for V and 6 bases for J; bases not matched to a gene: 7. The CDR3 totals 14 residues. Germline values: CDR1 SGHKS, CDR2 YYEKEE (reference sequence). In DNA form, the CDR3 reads TGTGCCAGCAGCTTTCGACTAGCGCCCTCCGAGCAGTACTTC. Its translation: CASSFRLAPSEQYF.